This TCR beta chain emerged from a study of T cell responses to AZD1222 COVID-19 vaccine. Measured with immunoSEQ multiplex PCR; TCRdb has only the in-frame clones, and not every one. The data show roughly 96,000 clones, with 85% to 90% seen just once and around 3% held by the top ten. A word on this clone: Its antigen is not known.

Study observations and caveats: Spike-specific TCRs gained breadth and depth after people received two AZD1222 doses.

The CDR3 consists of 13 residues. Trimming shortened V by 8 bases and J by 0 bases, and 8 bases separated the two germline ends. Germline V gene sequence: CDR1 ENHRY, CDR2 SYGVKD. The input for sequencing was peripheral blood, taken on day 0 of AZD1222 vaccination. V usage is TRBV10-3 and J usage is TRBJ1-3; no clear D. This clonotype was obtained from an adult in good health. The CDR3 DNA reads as TGTGCCATCGCACGGAGCTCTGGAAACACCATATATTTT. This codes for CAIARSSGNTIYF.